These T cell receptor beta chains were read from a single sample in a study of blood T cell repertoires in COVID-19. Here immunoSEQ multiplex PCR was the method, and the copy in TCRdb shows in-frame clones only, minus some. The profile covers 300,000 or so clones, with under 90% appearing a single time and more than 9% taken by the ten largest. Source material: PBMCs or T cells enriched from blood (not recorded which). All receptors come from a woman younger than 30 who had recovered from COVID-19. CDR3s include the opening cysteine and the closing phenylalanine or tryptophan. The order of the fields is V gene, D gene, J gene, CDR3 length, clone size, CDR3 DNA, CDR3 protein. D genes are given only for firm matches. Size is omitted from some rows. Given values are once, few, many or a class for expanded clones.

v_call: TRBV2
d_call: TRBD1
j_call: TRBJ1-5
cdr3_length: 14
clone_size: .
cdr3_nt: TGTGCCAGCAGCCTGAGACAGGGTAGTCAGCCCCAGCATTTT
cdr3_aa: CASSLRQGSQPQHF

v_call: TRBV11-2
d_call: TRBD1
j_call: TRBJ1-2
cdr3_length: 19
clone_size: .
cdr3_nt: TGTGCCAGCAGCTTACCCCGGGACAGGGGGCGCTTTTTTCTTGATGGCTACACCTTC
cdr3_aa: CASSLPRDRGRFFLDGYTF

v_call: TRBV7-3
d_call: TRBD2
j_call: TRBJ2-1
cdr3_length: 15
clone_size: .
cdr3_nt: TGTGCCAGCAGCTTAATAGCGGGGGGCTCGGGCGAGCAGTTCTTC
cdr3_aa: CASSLIAGGSGEQFF

v_call: TRBV7-3
d_call: .
j_call: TRBJ2-3
cdr3_length: 14
clone_size: .
cdr3_nt: TGTGCCAGCAGCTTAGCGGACTCGACAGATACGCAGTATTTT
cdr3_aa: CASSLADSTDTQYF

v_call: TRBV6-7
d_call: TRBD2
j_call: TRBJ2-2
cdr3_length: 17
clone_size: .
cdr3_nt: TGTGCCAGCAGTTACCCCGAGCGGGAGAATGCCACCGGGGAGCTGTTTTTT
cdr3_aa: CASSYPERENATGELFF

v_call: TRBV3-1/TRBV3-2
d_call: TRBD2
j_call: TRBJ2-1
cdr3_length: 18
clone_size: .
cdr3_nt: TGTGCCAGCAGCCAAGACCTCTCGGTGGCGGGGGTGATAAATGAGCAGTTCTTC
cdr3_aa: CASSQDLSVAGVINEQFF

v_call: TRBV3-1/TRBV3-2
d_call: .
j_call: TRBJ1-3
cdr3_length: 15
clone_size: once
cdr3_nt: TGTGCCAGCAGCCTACAGGGAGAACCTGGAAACACCATATATTTT
cdr3_aa: CASSLQGEPGNTIYF

v_call: TRBV11-2
d_call: .
j_call: TRBJ1-6
cdr3_length: 15
clone_size: .
cdr3_nt: TGTGCCAGCAGCTTGGGGGCCAATACTCATTCACCCCTCCACTTT
cdr3_aa: CASSLGANTHSPLHF

v_call: TRBV7-9
d_call: .
j_call: TRBJ1-1
cdr3_length: 16
clone_size: .
cdr3_nt: TGTGCCAGCAGCTTACGGGTGGCCCTTGAGGACACTGAAGCTTTCTTT
cdr3_aa: CASSLRVALEDTEAFF

v_call: TRBV2
d_call: TRBD2
j_call: TRBJ2-3
cdr3_length: 16
clone_size: .
cdr3_nt: TGTGCCAGCAGTGAAGAGGGACTAGCCGCGCCAGATACGCAGTATTTT
cdr3_aa: CASSEEGLAAPDTQYF

v_call: TRBV24-1
d_call: .
j_call: TRBJ2-7
cdr3_length: 17
clone_size: .
cdr3_nt: TGTGCCACCAGTGAGGGGGTTTTAGCGGTCCGCTCCTACGAGCAGTACTTC
cdr3_aa: CATSEGVLAVRSYEQYF

v_call: TRBV4-2
d_call: .
j_call: TRBJ2-7
cdr3_length: 13
clone_size: .
cdr3_nt: TGTGCCAGCAGCATAACCCCCAGGGCCGAGCAGTACTTC
cdr3_aa: CASSITPRAEQYF

v_call: TRBV9
d_call: TRBD2
j_call: TRBJ2-3
cdr3_length: 15
clone_size: .
cdr3_nt: TGTGCCAGCAGCGGGCGGGGGGTCCGCACAGATACGCAGTATTTT
cdr3_aa: CASSGRGVRTDTQYF

v_call: TRBV28
d_call: .
j_call: TRBJ1-1
cdr3_length: 11
clone_size: .
cdr3_nt: TGTGCCAGCAGTTTCGCGTCTGAAGCTTTCTTT
cdr3_aa: CASSFASEAFF

v_call: TRBV5-8
d_call: .
j_call: TRBJ1-3
cdr3_length: 15
clone_size: .
cdr3_nt: TGTGCCAGCAGCTTGGACAGGGCTTCTGGAAACACCATATATTTT
cdr3_aa: CASSLDRASGNTIYF

v_call: TRBV5-5
d_call: .
j_call: TRBJ2-1
cdr3_length: 16
clone_size: .
cdr3_nt: TGTGCCAGCAGCTATACCGGGACAAGCTCCTACAATGAGCAGTTCTTC
cdr3_aa: CASSYTGTSSYNEQFF

v_call: TRBV7-3
d_call: TRBD2
j_call: TRBJ2-3
cdr3_length: 15
clone_size: .
cdr3_nt: TGTGCCAGCAGCTCAGGGACTAGCGGTGCAGATACGCAGTATTTT
cdr3_aa: CASSSGTSGADTQYF

v_call: TRBV9
d_call: TRBD1
j_call: TRBJ1-2
cdr3_length: 12
clone_size: .
cdr3_nt: TGTGCCAGCAGCGTCGTGGGACAGGGCTACACCTTC
cdr3_aa: CASSVVGQGYTF

v_call: TRBV4-1
d_call: .
j_call: TRBJ2-2
cdr3_length: 17
clone_size: once
cdr3_nt: TGCGCCAGCAGCCAAGATACGGGGGGCGCGAACACCGGGGAGCTGTTTTTT
cdr3_aa: CASSQDTGGANTGELFF

v_call: TRBV12-3/TRBV12-4
d_call: .
j_call: TRBJ1-2
cdr3_length: 13
clone_size: .
cdr3_nt: TGTGCCAGCAGTCCACAAAACAACTATGGCTACACCTTC
cdr3_aa: CASSPQNNYGYTF

v_call: TRBV9
d_call: TRBD2
j_call: TRBJ2-3
cdr3_length: 16
clone_size: .
cdr3_nt: TGTGCCAGCAGCGTTGATATAGCGGGAGGCTCAGATACGCAGTATTTT
cdr3_aa: CASSVDIAGGSDTQYF

v_call: TRBV6-1
d_call: TRBD1
j_call: TRBJ1-5
cdr3_length: 16
clone_size: .
cdr3_nt: TGTGCCAGCAGTGGATCGGGACAGGGGAACAATCAGCCCCAGCATTTT
cdr3_aa: CASSGSGQGNNQPQHF

v_call: TRBV19
d_call: .
j_call: TRBJ1-2
cdr3_length: 13
clone_size: .
cdr3_nt: TGTGCCAGCAGACCCTTCCTGGGGCATGGCTACACCTTC
cdr3_aa: CASRPFLGHGYTF

v_call: TRBV5-1
d_call: .
j_call: TRBJ1-5
cdr3_length: 15
clone_size: .
cdr3_nt: TGCGCCAGCAGCTTGGGAACAGGGAACTATCAGCCCCAGCATTTT
cdr3_aa: CASSLGTGNYQPQHF

v_call: TRBV6-5
d_call: TRBD2
j_call: TRBJ2-1
cdr3_length: 15
clone_size: .
cdr3_nt: TGTGCCACCCCGGGGGGTTCCGGCTCCTACAATGAGCAGTTCTTC
cdr3_aa: CATPGGSGSYNEQFF

v_call: TRBV5-4
d_call: .
j_call: TRBJ2-3
cdr3_length: 12
clone_size: once
cdr3_nt: TGTGCCAGCCGGGAGAACACAGATACGCAGTATTTT
cdr3_aa: CASRENTDTQYF

v_call: TRBV18
d_call: .
j_call: TRBJ2-6
cdr3_length: 17
clone_size: .
cdr3_nt: TGTGCCAGCTCAAAGGCCAGGGCGATTTCTGGGGCCAACGTCCTGACTTTC
cdr3_aa: CASSKARAISGANVLTF

v_call: TRBV25-1
d_call: TRBD2
j_call: TRBJ2-2
cdr3_length: 14
clone_size: once
cdr3_nt: TGTGCCAGCAGAGCTAGCGGGAGCACCGGGGAGCTGTTTTTT
cdr3_aa: CASRASGSTGELFF

v_call: TRBV5-4
d_call: TRBD1
j_call: TRBJ2-1
cdr3_length: 14
clone_size: .
cdr3_nt: TGTGCCAGCAGCTTCCGGACAGGGGGGTATGAGCAGTTCTTC
cdr3_aa: CASSFRTGGYEQFF

v_call: TRBV28
d_call: .
j_call: TRBJ2-1
cdr3_length: 18
clone_size: .
cdr3_nt: TGTGCCAGCAGCCAAACCAAAAATCGACTCACCTCCTACAATGAGCAGTTCTTC
cdr3_aa: CASSQTKNRLTSYNEQFF

v_call: TRBV5-6
d_call: TRBD1
j_call: TRBJ1-4
cdr3_length: 18
clone_size: .
cdr3_nt: TGTGCCAGCAGCTCATCCGGGACAGGGGGCGCTTGGGATGAAAAACTGTTTTTT
cdr3_aa: CASSSSGTGGAWDEKLFF

v_call: TRBV19
d_call: .
j_call: TRBJ1-2
cdr3_length: 14
clone_size: .
cdr3_nt: TGTGCCAGTACCCTATCGGGGGGTGACTATGGCTACACCTTC
cdr3_aa: CASTLSGGDYGYTF

v_call: TRBV30
d_call: .
j_call: TRBJ1-4
cdr3_length: 18
clone_size: .
cdr3_nt: TGTGCCTGGAGTGTACGGGGGGGCAGCCGGTGGGGTAATGAAAAACTGTTTTTT
cdr3_aa: CAWSVRGGSRWGNEKLFF

v_call: TRBV14
d_call: TRBD1
j_call: TRBJ2-5
cdr3_length: 14
clone_size: .
cdr3_nt: TGTGCCAGCAGCGGGACAGCACTAATGGAGACCCAGTACTTC
cdr3_aa: CASSGTALMETQYF

v_call: TRBV27
d_call: TRBD1
j_call: TRBJ2-7
cdr3_length: 17
clone_size: .
cdr3_nt: TGTGCCAGCAGCTTTTCTCCGGGACAGCCCTATTCCTACGAGCAGTACTTC
cdr3_aa: CASSFSPGQPYSYEQYF

v_call: TRBV2
d_call: .
j_call: TRBJ1-2
cdr3_length: 13
clone_size: .
cdr3_nt: TGTGCCAGCAGTGAGAGAGAGGCTGGCGGCTACACCTTC
cdr3_aa: CASSEREAGGYTF

v_call: TRBV24-1
d_call: TRBD1
j_call: TRBJ2-6
cdr3_length: 18
clone_size: .
cdr3_nt: TGTGCCACCAGTGATTCCGGGACAGGTTTAGTTGGGGCCAACGTCCTGACTTTC
cdr3_aa: CATSDSGTGLVGANVLTF

v_call: TRBV5-1
d_call: TRBD1
j_call: TRBJ2-1
cdr3_length: 19
clone_size: .
cdr3_nt: TGCGCCAGCAGCTTCAGGGGGTTACCCTTATTGGGCTCCTACAATGAGCAGTTCTTC
cdr3_aa: CASSFRGLPLLGSYNEQFF

v_call: TRBV12-3/TRBV12-4
d_call: .
j_call: TRBJ1-6
cdr3_length: 11
clone_size: .
cdr3_nt: TGTGCCAGCAGTTCGGGGTCACCCCTCCACTTT
cdr3_aa: CASSSGSPLHF

v_call: TRBV6-1
d_call: .
j_call: TRBJ2-7
cdr3_length: 13
clone_size: .
cdr3_nt: TGTGCCAGCAGTGAGAATTTAGACTACGAGCAGTACTTC
cdr3_aa: CASSENLDYEQYF

v_call: TRBV25-1
d_call: TRBD2
j_call: TRBJ2-1
cdr3_length: 15
clone_size: .
cdr3_nt: TGTGCCAGCAGTGCCCTCAGCGGGGCCTACAATGAGCAGTTCTTC
cdr3_aa: CASSALSGAYNEQFF

v_call: TRBV13
d_call: .
j_call: TRBJ2-1
cdr3_length: 14
clone_size: .
cdr3_nt: TGTGCCAGCAGCTTAGGGACTAGGGACAATGAGCAGTTCTTC
cdr3_aa: CASSLGTRDNEQFF

v_call: TRBV19
d_call: TRBD1
j_call: TRBJ2-2
cdr3_length: 13
clone_size: few
cdr3_nt: TGTGCCAGTAGCCTACAGGGGATCGGGGAGCTGTTTTTT
cdr3_aa: CASSLQGIGELFF

v_call: TRBV6-6
d_call: TRBD2
j_call: TRBJ2-2
cdr3_length: 15
clone_size: .
cdr3_nt: TGTGCCAGCAGAAGTAGCGGGAGGGAGGCCGGGGAGCTGTTTTTT
cdr3_aa: CASRSSGREAGELFF

v_call: TRBV5-6
d_call: TRBD1
j_call: TRBJ1-1
cdr3_length: 16
clone_size: .
cdr3_nt: TGTGCCAGCAGCCCCGGATACGACAGGGTGAACACTGAAGCTTTCTTT
cdr3_aa: CASSPGYDRVNTEAFF

v_call: TRBV7-9
d_call: .
j_call: TRBJ2-7
cdr3_length: 14
clone_size: few
cdr3_nt: TGTGCCAGCAGTTCGCAGGGATCCTCCTACGAGCAGTACTTC
cdr3_aa: CASSSQGSSYEQYF

v_call: TRBV10-3
d_call: .
j_call: TRBJ1-2
cdr3_length: 12
clone_size: .
cdr3_nt: TGTGCCATCCCAGACGGCGGCGATGGCTACACCTTC
cdr3_aa: CAIPDGGDGYTF

v_call: TRBV10-3
d_call: .
j_call: TRBJ1-6
cdr3_length: 15
clone_size: .
cdr3_nt: TGTGCCATCAGTGTGGGCAGGGCGGATAATTCACCCCTCCACTTT
cdr3_aa: CAISVGRADNSPLHF

v_call: TRBV5-1
d_call: .
j_call: TRBJ1-4
cdr3_length: 16
clone_size: .
cdr3_nt: TGCGCCAGCAGTATTAGACAGGTTGGGGACAATGAAAAACTGTTTTTT
cdr3_aa: CASSIRQVGDNEKLFF

v_call: TRBV10-3
d_call: TRBD2
j_call: TRBJ2-5
cdr3_length: 18
clone_size: .
cdr3_nt: TGTGCCATCATCCGACTAGCGGGGGCCCGCGATTGGAGAGAGACCCAGTACTTC
cdr3_aa: CAIIRLAGARDWRETQYF

v_call: TRBV3-1/TRBV3-2
d_call: TRBD2
j_call: TRBJ2-3
cdr3_length: 18
clone_size: .
cdr3_nt: TGTGCCAGCGACGTACCCGGGACTAGCGGGAGGGTCACAGATACGCAGTATTTT
cdr3_aa: CASDVPGTSGRVTDTQYF

v_call: TRBV4-1
d_call: .
j_call: TRBJ1-1
cdr3_length: 12
clone_size: .
cdr3_nt: TGCGCCAGCACCAACTCCCGCACTGAAGCTTTCTTT
cdr3_aa: CASTNSRTEAFF

v_call: TRBV10-3
d_call: .
j_call: TRBJ1-5
cdr3_length: 15
clone_size: .
cdr3_nt: TGTGCCATCAGTTCGGGATCCAATAGCAATCAGCCCCAGCATTTT
cdr3_aa: CAISSGSNSNQPQHF

v_call: TRBV9
d_call: TRBD2
j_call: TRBJ2-7
cdr3_length: 15
clone_size: .
cdr3_nt: TGTGCCAGCAGCGTAGGGCTAGCGGCGATCTACGAGCAGTACTTC
cdr3_aa: CASSVGLAAIYEQYF

v_call: TRBV3-1/TRBV3-2
d_call: TRBD2
j_call: TRBJ2-7
cdr3_length: 16
clone_size: .
cdr3_nt: TGTGCCAGCAGCCAAGTTCCAGCGGGAGTTACTAGGGAGCAGTACTTC
cdr3_aa: CASSQVPAGVTREQYF

v_call: TRBV12-3/TRBV12-4
d_call: .
j_call: TRBJ2-5
cdr3_length: 13
clone_size: few
cdr3_nt: TGTGCCAGCAGTTTAATCGGGGAGACGGCCCAGTACTTC
cdr3_aa: CASSLIGETAQYF

v_call: TRBV11-2
d_call: .
j_call: TRBJ1-3
cdr3_length: 17
clone_size: once
cdr3_nt: TGTGCCAGCAGCTTAACGCAGGGCGGCTCCTCTGGAAACACCATATATTTT
cdr3_aa: CASSLTQGGSSGNTIYF

v_call: TRBV3-1/TRBV3-2
d_call: TRBD2
j_call: TRBJ2-3
cdr3_length: 16
clone_size: few
cdr3_nt: TGTGCCAGCAGCCGGGCTAGCGGGGGGGCAGGAGATACGCAGTATTTT
cdr3_aa: CASSRASGGAGDTQYF

v_call: TRBV5-1
d_call: .
j_call: TRBJ2-2
cdr3_length: 17
clone_size: .
cdr3_nt: TGCGCCAGCAGCCCACATCCGGGGACATCGGACACCGGGGAGCTGTTTTTT
cdr3_aa: CASSPHPGTSDTGELFF